This note documents a single TCR delta chain sequence. The data stem from a study of gamma-delta chains in newborns, infants, children. For the study at large: Innate gammadelta T cells reportedly expand polyclonally right after birth, driven by microbial exposure, per the title.

TCRdb ran CATT on the reads. Among 15,000 or so delta-chain clones, 7.3% were seen once, and the ten largest hold approximately 20%. V shed 0 bases and J shed 1 base, with 3 bases lying between them. CDR1 and CDR2 from the germline V gene are TVYSNPD and GDNSRS (reference sequence). CDR3 length equals 12 residues. The source material was blood. This receptor was obtained from a child who was a newborn, infant or young child, either healthy, febrile or measles-vaccinated (not recorded which). The chain links TRDV3 to TRDJ2; no firm D call. Here the CDR3 reads CAFRDLTAQLFF. The CDR3 nucleotides are TGTGCCTTTAGGGATTTGACAGCACAACTCTTCTTT.